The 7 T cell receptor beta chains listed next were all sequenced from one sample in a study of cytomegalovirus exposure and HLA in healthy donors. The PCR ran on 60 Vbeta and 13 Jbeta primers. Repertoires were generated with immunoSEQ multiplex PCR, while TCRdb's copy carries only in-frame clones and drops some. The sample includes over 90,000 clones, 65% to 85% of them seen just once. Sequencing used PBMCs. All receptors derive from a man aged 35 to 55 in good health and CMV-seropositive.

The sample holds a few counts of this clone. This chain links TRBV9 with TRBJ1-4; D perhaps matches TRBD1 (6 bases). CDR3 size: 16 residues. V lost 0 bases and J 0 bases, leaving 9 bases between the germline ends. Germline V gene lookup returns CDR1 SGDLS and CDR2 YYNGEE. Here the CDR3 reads CASSVEGGATNEKLFF. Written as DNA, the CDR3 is TGTGCCAGCAGCGTAGAGGGGGGGGCAACTAATGAAAAACTGTTTTTT.

This chain's CDR3 is CASSLVSYEQYF. The CDR3 DNA reads TGTGCCAGCAGCCTCGTGTCCTACGAGCAGTACTTC. J is TRBJ2-7 and V is TRBV7-9; D not certain. V lost 5 bases to trimming and J lost 1 base, with 6 bases between them. The CDR3 runs to 12 residues. Germline lookup yields CDR1 SEHNR and CDR2 FQNEAQ (reference sequence). Complete variable domain (other parts from reference TRBV7-9 and TRBJ2-7): DTGVSQNPRHKITKRGQNVTFRCDPISEHNRLYWYRQTLGQGPEFLTYFQNEAQLEKSRLLSDRFSAERPKGSFSTLEIQRTEQGDSAMYLCASSLVSYEQYFGPGTRLTVT.

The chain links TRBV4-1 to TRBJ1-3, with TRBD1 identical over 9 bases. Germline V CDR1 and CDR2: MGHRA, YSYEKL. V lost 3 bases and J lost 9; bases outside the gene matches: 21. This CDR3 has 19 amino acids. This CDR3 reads CASSHIRDRAASGIGTIYF. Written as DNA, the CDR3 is TGCGCCAGCAGCCATATCCGGGACAGGGCAGCATCGGGGATTGGCACCATATATTTT.

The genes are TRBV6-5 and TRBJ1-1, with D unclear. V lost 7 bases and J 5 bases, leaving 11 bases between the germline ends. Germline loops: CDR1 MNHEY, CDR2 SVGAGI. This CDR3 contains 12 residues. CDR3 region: CASKKGGTEAFF. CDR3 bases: TGTGCCAGCAAGAAGGGAGGAACTGAAGCTTTCTTT.

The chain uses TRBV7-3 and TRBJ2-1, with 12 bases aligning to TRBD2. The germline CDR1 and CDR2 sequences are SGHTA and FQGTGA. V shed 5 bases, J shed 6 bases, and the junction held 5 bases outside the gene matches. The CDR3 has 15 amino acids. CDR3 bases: TGTGCCAGCAGCCTACTAGCGGGGGGCATCAATGAGCAGTTCTTC. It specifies CASSLLAGGINEQFF. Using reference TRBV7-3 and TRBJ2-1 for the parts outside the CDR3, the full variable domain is GAGVSQTPSNKVTEKGKYVELRCDPISGHTALYWYRQSLGQGPEFLIYFQGTGAADDSGLPNDRFFAVRPEGSVSTLKIQRTERGDSAVYLCASSLLAGGINEQFFGPGTRLTVL.

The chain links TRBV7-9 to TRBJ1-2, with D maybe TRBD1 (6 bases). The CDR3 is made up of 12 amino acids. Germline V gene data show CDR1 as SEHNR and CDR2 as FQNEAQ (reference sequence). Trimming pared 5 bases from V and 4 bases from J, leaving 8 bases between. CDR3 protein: CASSVDSYGYTF. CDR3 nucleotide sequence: TGTGCCAGCAGCGTGGACAGCTATGGCTACACCTTC.

The CDR3 region has the DNA TGTGCCAGCAGCTTAGGGGGCGGAGAGACCCAGTACTTC. Protein: CASSLGGGETQYF. The chain recombines TRBV11-2 with TRBJ2-5, with D perhaps matching TRBD1 (5 bases). V gave up 1 base and J gave up 4 bases, with 7 bases separating them. The CDR3 is 13 amino acids. CDR1 is SGHAT, CDR2 FQNNGV, per germline.